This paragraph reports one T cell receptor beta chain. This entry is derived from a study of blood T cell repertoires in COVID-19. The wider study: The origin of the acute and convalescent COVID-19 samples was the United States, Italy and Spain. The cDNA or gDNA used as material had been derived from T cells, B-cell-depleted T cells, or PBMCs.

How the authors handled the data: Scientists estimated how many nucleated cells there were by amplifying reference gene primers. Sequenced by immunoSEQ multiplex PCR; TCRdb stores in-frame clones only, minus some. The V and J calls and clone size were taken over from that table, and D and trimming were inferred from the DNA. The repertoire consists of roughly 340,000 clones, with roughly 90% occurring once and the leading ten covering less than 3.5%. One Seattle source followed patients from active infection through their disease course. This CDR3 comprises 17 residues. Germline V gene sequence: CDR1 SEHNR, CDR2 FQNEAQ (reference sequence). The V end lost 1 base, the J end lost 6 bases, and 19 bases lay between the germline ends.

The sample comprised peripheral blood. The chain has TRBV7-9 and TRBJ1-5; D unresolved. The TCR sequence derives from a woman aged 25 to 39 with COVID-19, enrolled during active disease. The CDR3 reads CASSLGGNGRQSQPQHF. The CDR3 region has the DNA TGTGCCAGCAGCTTAGGGGGAAATGGGAGGCAAAGTCAGCCCCAGCATTTT.